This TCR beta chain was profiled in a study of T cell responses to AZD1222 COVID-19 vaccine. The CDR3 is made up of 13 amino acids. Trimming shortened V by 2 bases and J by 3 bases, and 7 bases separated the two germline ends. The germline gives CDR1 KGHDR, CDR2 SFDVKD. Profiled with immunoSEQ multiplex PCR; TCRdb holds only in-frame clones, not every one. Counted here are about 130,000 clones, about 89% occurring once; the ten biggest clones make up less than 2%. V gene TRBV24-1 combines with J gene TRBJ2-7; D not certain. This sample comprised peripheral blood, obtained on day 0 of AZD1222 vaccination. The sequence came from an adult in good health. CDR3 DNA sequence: TGTGCCACCAGTGATTCAAACAGCTACGAGCAGTACTTC. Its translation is CATSDSNSYEQYF.